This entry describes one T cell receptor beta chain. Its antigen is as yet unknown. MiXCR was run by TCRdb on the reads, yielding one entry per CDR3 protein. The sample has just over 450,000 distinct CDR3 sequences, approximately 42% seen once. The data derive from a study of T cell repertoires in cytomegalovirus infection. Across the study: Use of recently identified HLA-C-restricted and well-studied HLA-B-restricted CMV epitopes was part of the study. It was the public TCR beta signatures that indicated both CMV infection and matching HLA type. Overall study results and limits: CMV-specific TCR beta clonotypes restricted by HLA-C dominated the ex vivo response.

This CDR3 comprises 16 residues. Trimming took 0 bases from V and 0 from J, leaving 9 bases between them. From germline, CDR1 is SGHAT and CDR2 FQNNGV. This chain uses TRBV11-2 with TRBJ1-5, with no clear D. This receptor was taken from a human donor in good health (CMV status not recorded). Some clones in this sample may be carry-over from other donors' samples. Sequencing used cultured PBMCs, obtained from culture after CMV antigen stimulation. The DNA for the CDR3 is TGTGCCAGCAGCTTAGAATCAGGCGATAGCAATCAGCCCCAGCATTTT. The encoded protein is CASSLESGDSNQPQHF.